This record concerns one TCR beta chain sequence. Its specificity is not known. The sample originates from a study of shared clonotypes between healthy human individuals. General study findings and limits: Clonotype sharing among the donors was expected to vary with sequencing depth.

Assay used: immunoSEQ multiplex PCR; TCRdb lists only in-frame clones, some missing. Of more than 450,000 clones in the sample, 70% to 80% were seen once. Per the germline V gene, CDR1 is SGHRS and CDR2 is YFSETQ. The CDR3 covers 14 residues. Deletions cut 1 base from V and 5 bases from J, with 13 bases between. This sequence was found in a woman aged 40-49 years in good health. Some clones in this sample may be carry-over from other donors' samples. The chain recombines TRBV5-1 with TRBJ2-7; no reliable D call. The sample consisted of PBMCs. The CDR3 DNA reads TGCGCCAGCAGCTTGTCTGCGTCGGCGAACGAGCAGTACTTC. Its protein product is CASSLSASANEQYF.